These T cell receptor beta chains were read from a single sample in a study of a mutant IDH1 vaccine in newly diagnosed glioma. This table comes from immunoSEQ multiplex PCR, and its TCRdb copy is limited to in-frame clones, with some not included. The sample gives roughly 28,000 clones, more than 70% of which show up once; 15% to 25% is in the top ten. Their antigen targets remain unknown. The sequenced sample was PBMCs, obtained from a glioma patient whose treatment included an IDH1 peptide vaccine. The receptor set was obtained from a man aged 18-30 years with glioma. Both conserved end residues are part of each CDR3. D genes are given only for firm matches. A row's size may be missing; if present it is once, few, many or a size class.

d_call: TRBD2; j_call: TRBJ2-7; clone_size: NA; v_call: TRBV7-8; cdr3_aa: CASSLRTSAHEQYF; cdr3_nt: TGTGCCAGCAGCTTAAGAACTAGCGCCCACGAGCAGTACTTC
d_call: NA; j_call: TRBJ2-5; clone_size: once; v_call: TRBV10-3; cdr3_aa: CAISDRDSGLQETQYF; cdr3_nt: TGTGCCATCAGTGATCGCGACTCCGGGCTCCAAGAGACCCAGTACTTC
d_call: NA; j_call: TRBJ1-6; clone_size: NA; v_call: TRBV6-1; cdr3_aa: CASSRSSYNSPLHF; cdr3_nt: TGTGCCAGCAGTAGGAGCTCCTATAATTCACCCCTCCACTTT
d_call: NA; j_call: TRBJ1-2; clone_size: NA; v_call: TRBV6-1; cdr3_aa: CASSEAGPIDGYTF; cdr3_nt: TGTGCCAGCAGTGAAGCAGGACCGATCGATGGCTACACCTTC
d_call: TRBD2; j_call: TRBJ2-7; clone_size: NA; v_call: TRBV5-1; cdr3_aa: CASSSGTSVYEQYF; cdr3_nt: TGCGCCAGCAGCTCCGGGACTAGCGTCTACGAGCAGTACTTC
d_call: NA; j_call: TRBJ2-2; clone_size: NA; v_call: TRBV4-3; cdr3_aa: CASSQEGPGRFTGELFF; cdr3_nt: TGCGCCAGCAGCCAGGAAGGGCCAGGGCGGTTCACCGGGGAGCTGTTTTTT
d_call: TRBD2; j_call: TRBJ2-3; clone_size: NA; v_call: TRBV6-6; cdr3_aa: CASTVTSGSTDTQYF; cdr3_nt: TGTGCCAGCACAGTGACTAGCGGTTCCACAGATACGCAGTATTTT
d_call: NA; j_call: TRBJ1-4; clone_size: NA; v_call: TRBV2; cdr3_aa: CASRGEGEKLFF; cdr3_nt: TGTGCCAGCAGGGGGGAGGGGGAAAAACTGTTTTTT
d_call: NA; j_call: TRBJ1-5; clone_size: NA; v_call: TRBV4-1; cdr3_aa: CASSQDHGQAGNQPQHF; cdr3_nt: TGCGCCAGCAGCCAAGACCACGGGCAGGCCGGCAATCAGCCCCAGCATTTT
d_call: TRBD2; j_call: TRBJ2-5; clone_size: once; v_call: TRBV9; cdr3_aa: CASSTRLAGVETQYF; cdr3_nt: TGTGCCAGCAGCACCCGACTAGCGGGAGTGGAGACCCAGTACTTC
d_call: NA; j_call: TRBJ1-4; clone_size: few; v_call: TRBV4-2; cdr3_aa: CASSQNAGTGNEKLFF; cdr3_nt: TGTGCCAGCAGCCAGAATGCCGGGACCGGGAATGAAAAACTGTTTTTT
d_call: TRBD2; j_call: TRBJ2-7; clone_size: NA; v_call: TRBV7-8; cdr3_aa: CASSLGLAGAEQYF; cdr3_nt: TGTGCCAGCAGCTTGGGACTAGCGGGAGCCGAGCAGTACTTC
d_call: NA; j_call: TRBJ2-7; clone_size: NA; v_call: TRBV28; cdr3_aa: CASSARTVNLYEQYF; cdr3_nt: TGTGCCAGCAGCGCCCGGACAGTAAACCTCTACGAGCAGTACTTC
d_call: TRBD1; j_call: TRBJ2-7; clone_size: NA; v_call: TRBV13; cdr3_aa: CASSTGGYEQYF; cdr3_nt: TGTGCCAGCTCGACAGGGGGCTACGAGCAGTACTTC
d_call: NA; j_call: TRBJ1-1; clone_size: NA; v_call: TRBV27; cdr3_aa: CASSPNRANEAFF; cdr3_nt: TGTGCCAGCAGTCCCAACAGGGCTAATGAAGCTTTCTTT
d_call: NA; j_call: TRBJ1-4; clone_size: NA; v_call: TRBV18; cdr3_aa: CASSPPGIVEKLFF; cdr3_nt: TGTGCCAGCTCACCCCCGGGGATAGTCGAAAAACTGTTTTTT
d_call: TRBD2; j_call: TRBJ2-1; clone_size: NA; v_call: TRBV7-2; cdr3_aa: CASSLRRTSGRVMFF; cdr3_nt: TGTGCCAGCAGCTTACGCCGGACTAGCGGGAGGGTAATGTTCTTC
d_call: NA; j_call: TRBJ1-1; clone_size: NA; v_call: TRBV14; cdr3_aa: CASSRPQNPEAFF; cdr3_nt: TGTGCCAGCAGCCGGCCGCAAAACCCCGAGGCTTTCTTT
d_call: NA; j_call: TRBJ1-1; clone_size: few; v_call: TRBV27; cdr3_aa: CASSSTGVNTEAFF; cdr3_nt: TGTGCCAGCAGTTCAACAGGTGTGAACACTGAAGCTTTCTTT
d_call: NA; j_call: TRBJ2-7; clone_size: once; v_call: TRBV7-3; cdr3_aa: CASSPGGSYEQYF; cdr3_nt: TGTGCCAGCAGCCCCGGCGGTTCCTACGAGCAGTACTTC
d_call: NA; j_call: TRBJ2-6; clone_size: NA; v_call: TRBV5-4; cdr3_aa: CASSSQSSGANVLTF; cdr3_nt: TGTGCCAGCAGCTCTCAGTCATCTGGGGCCAACGTCCTGACTTTC
d_call: TRBD1; j_call: TRBJ2-7; clone_size: NA; v_call: TRBV4-2; cdr3_aa: CASSQGTGLEQYF; cdr3_nt: TGTGCCAGCAGCCAGGGGACAGGGCTCGAGCAGTACTTC
d_call: TRBD2; j_call: TRBJ2-7; clone_size: NA; v_call: TRBV9; cdr3_aa: CASSVEPQAGVGEQYF; cdr3_nt: TGTGCCAGCAGCGTAGAACCCCAAGCGGGAGTGGGAGAGCAGTACTTC
d_call: NA; j_call: TRBJ1-5; clone_size: NA; v_call: TRBV19; cdr3_aa: CASTQTDGSNQPQHF; cdr3_nt: TGTGCCAGTACTCAAACCGACGGGAGCAATCAGCCCCAGCATTTT
d_call: NA; j_call: TRBJ2-7; clone_size: NA; v_call: TRBV6-5; cdr3_aa: CASSRTQGYEQYF; cdr3_nt: TGTGCCAGCAGTAGAACCCAGGGCTACGAGCAGTACTTC
d_call: NA; j_call: TRBJ1-1; clone_size: NA; v_call: TRBV2; cdr3_aa: CASSEQDYTEAFF; cdr3_nt: TGTGCCAGCAGTGAACAGGATTACACTGAAGCTTTCTTT
d_call: NA; j_call: TRBJ1-1; clone_size: NA; v_call: TRBV13; cdr3_aa: CASSFTGLENTEAFF; cdr3_nt: TGTGCCAGCAGCTTCACAGGGCTAGAGAACACTGAAGCTTTCTTT
d_call: TRBD2; j_call: TRBJ2-7; clone_size: once; v_call: TRBV5-1; cdr3_aa: CASSWAGVSDEQYF; cdr3_nt: TGCGCCAGCAGTTGGGCGGGAGTTTCCGACGAGCAGTACTTC
d_call: NA; j_call: TRBJ1-1; clone_size: NA; v_call: TRBV5-1; cdr3_aa: CASSLNLNTEAFF; cdr3_nt: TGCGCCAGCAGCTTAAATTTGAACACTGAAGCTTTCTTT
d_call: NA; j_call: TRBJ1-3; clone_size: NA; v_call: TRBV4-3; cdr3_aa: CASSPDSSGNTIYF; cdr3_nt: TGCGCCAGCAGCCCCGACAGCTCTGGAAACACCATATATTTT
d_call: NA; j_call: TRBJ2-1; clone_size: NA; v_call: TRBV6-6; cdr3_aa: CASSYSGVANEQFF; cdr3_nt: TGTGCCAGCAGTTACTCGGGAGTCGCTAATGAGCAGTTCTTC
d_call: NA; j_call: TRBJ2-2; clone_size: once; v_call: TRBV15; cdr3_aa: CATRGHANTGELFF; cdr3_nt: TGTGCCACCAGAGGTCACGCGAACACCGGGGAGCTGTTTTTT
d_call: NA; j_call: TRBJ1-2; clone_size: NA; v_call: TRBV30; cdr3_aa: CAWTGDTSYGYTF; cdr3_nt: TGTGCCTGGACCGGAGACACCAGCTATGGCTACACCTTC
d_call: NA; j_call: TRBJ1-1; clone_size: NA; v_call: TRBV4-1; cdr3_aa: CASSQPTVPEAFF; cdr3_nt: TGCGCCAGCAGCCAGCCGACAGTCCCTGAAGCTTTCTTT
d_call: NA; j_call: TRBJ2-1; clone_size: NA; v_call: TRBV10-3; cdr3_aa: CAISESPGDGERHEQFF; cdr3_nt: TGTGCCATCAGTGAGTCCCCCGGGGACGGGGAGAGACATGAGCAGTTCTTC
d_call: NA; j_call: TRBJ2-5; clone_size: NA; v_call: TRBV25-1; cdr3_aa: CASSGGARRQETQYF; cdr3_nt: TGTGCCAGCAGTGGGGGGGCCAGACGCCAAGAGACCCAGTACTTC
d_call: NA; j_call: TRBJ1-1; clone_size: NA; v_call: TRBV4-2; cdr3_aa: CASSQMSRAENTEAFF; cdr3_nt: TGTGCCAGCAGCCAAATGAGTCGGGCAGAGAACACTGAAGCTTTCTTT
d_call: NA; j_call: TRBJ2-2; clone_size: NA; v_call: TRBV7-9; cdr3_aa: CASSLSRGAAGELFF; cdr3_nt: TGTGCCAGCAGCTTATCCAGGGGCGCGGCCGGGGAGCTGTTTTTT
d_call: NA; j_call: TRBJ2-3; clone_size: once; v_call: TRBV29-1; cdr3_aa: CSGGVLADTQYF; cdr3_nt: TGCAGCGGGGGGGTCTTAGCGGATACGCAGTATTTT
d_call: NA; j_call: TRBJ2-7; clone_size: NA; v_call: TRBV10-1; cdr3_aa: CASSEYRNYEQYF; cdr3_nt: TGCGCCAGCAGTGAGTACAGAAACTACGAGCAGTACTTC
d_call: TRBD2; j_call: TRBJ2-1; clone_size: NA; v_call: TRBV4-1; cdr3_aa: CASSRGELAGASNEQFF; cdr3_nt: TGCGCCAGCAGCCGGGGAGAACTAGCGGGGGCGAGCAATGAGCAGTTCTTC
d_call: TRBD1; j_call: TRBJ1-2; clone_size: NA; v_call: TRBV30; cdr3_aa: CAWNQGADRYTF; cdr3_nt: TGTGCCTGGAATCAGGGGGCCGATCGCTACACCTTC
d_call: NA; j_call: TRBJ1-5; clone_size: once; v_call: TRBV28; cdr3_aa: CASSVGNGNQPQHF; cdr3_nt: TGTGCCAGCAGTGTGGGGAACGGCAATCAGCCCCAGCATTTT
d_call: NA; j_call: TRBJ1-4; clone_size: NA; v_call: TRBV25-1; cdr3_aa: CASSVLGGANEKLFF; cdr3_nt: TGTGCCAGCAGTGTCCTCGGCGGGGCTAATGAAAAACTGTTTTTT
d_call: NA; j_call: TRBJ2-1; clone_size: NA; v_call: TRBV9; cdr3_aa: CASSPSGAANSYNEQFF; cdr3_nt: TGTGCCAGCAGCCCTTCAGGGGCAGCGAACTCCTACAATGAGCAGTTCTTC
d_call: TRBD1; j_call: TRBJ2-7; clone_size: NA; v_call: TRBV5-6; cdr3_aa: CASSWGDRWDYEQYF; cdr3_nt: TGTGCCAGCAGCTGGGGGGACAGGTGGGATTACGAGCAGTACTTC
d_call: NA; j_call: TRBJ1-5; clone_size: NA; v_call: TRBV7-9; cdr3_aa: CASSQSRDNQPQHF; cdr3_nt: TGTGCCAGCAGTCAAAGCAGGGACAATCAGCCCCAGCATTTT
d_call: TRBD1; j_call: TRBJ1-1; clone_size: NA; v_call: TRBV9; cdr3_aa: CASSADRGRHAFF; cdr3_nt: TGTGCCAGCAGCGCGGACAGGGGTCGGCATGCTTTCTTT
d_call: NA; j_call: TRBJ1-1; clone_size: NA; v_call: TRBV2; cdr3_aa: CASSESGNTEAFF; cdr3_nt: TGTGCCAGCAGTGAATCGGGAAACACTGAAGCTTTCTTT
d_call: NA; j_call: TRBJ1-5; clone_size: NA; v_call: TRBV6-1; cdr3_aa: CASSWGRGDQPQHF; cdr3_nt: TGTGCCAGCAGTTGGGGAAGGGGCGACCAGCCCCAGCATTTT
d_call: NA; j_call: TRBJ1-1; clone_size: once; v_call: TRBV2; cdr3_aa: CASSLQRMNTEAFF; cdr3_nt: TGTGCCAGCAGTTTACAGAGGATGAACACTGAAGCTTTCTTT
d_call: NA; j_call: TRBJ2-5; clone_size: NA; v_call: TRBV19; cdr3_aa: CASSITHGYQETQYF; cdr3_nt: TGTGCCAGTAGTATAACGCACGGGTACCAAGAGACCCAGTACTTC
d_call: TRBD1; j_call: TRBJ2-5; clone_size: NA; v_call: TRBV5-6; cdr3_aa: CASSRGRTGGPQETQYF; cdr3_nt: TGTGCCAGCAGCCGCGGGAGGACAGGGGGACCCCAAGAGACCCAGTACTTC
d_call: NA; j_call: TRBJ2-3; clone_size: NA; v_call: TRBV28; cdr3_aa: CASSLLVTDTQYF; cdr3_nt: TGTGCCAGCAGTTTACTGGTCACAGATACGCAGTATTTT